The clone carrying this T cell receptor (beta chain) was counted at least ten times. This clone may be a read error of a much larger clone one base away. From the 5' RACE reads, TCRdb called clonotypes with MiXCR, one entry per CDR3 protein. The sample lists 4,500 to 5,500 distinct CDR3 sequences; 36% were seen once. This CDR3 has 14 amino acids. The germline CDR1 and CDR2 sequences are SGHRS and YFSETQ. V was pared by 6 bases and J by 2 bases, with 13 bases between. The chain uses TRBV5-1 and TRBJ2-3; D is unresolved. This receptor was identified in a female donor with breast cancer. The specimen sequenced was memory CD4+ T cells sorted from blood. The subset here: memory CD4+ T cells, CD4+CD45RO+CD25-. The CDR3 sequence: CASTSDHVTDTQYF. DNA for the CDR3: TGCGCCAGCACCTCCGACCACGTCACAGATACGCAGTATTTT.